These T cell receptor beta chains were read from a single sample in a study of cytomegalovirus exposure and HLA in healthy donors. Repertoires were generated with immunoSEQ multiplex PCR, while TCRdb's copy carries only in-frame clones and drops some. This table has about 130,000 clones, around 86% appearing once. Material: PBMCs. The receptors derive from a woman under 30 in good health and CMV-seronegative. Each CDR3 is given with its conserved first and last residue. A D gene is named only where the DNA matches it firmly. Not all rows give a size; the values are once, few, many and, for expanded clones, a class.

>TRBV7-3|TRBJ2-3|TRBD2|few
CASSEGLVTDTQYF
TGTGCCAGCAGTGAGGGACTAGTCACAGATACGCAGTATTTT
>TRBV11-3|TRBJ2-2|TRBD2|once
CASSSGLAGVGGELFF
TGTGCCAGCAGCTCGGGACTAGCGGGAGTAGGCGGGGAGCTGTTTTTT
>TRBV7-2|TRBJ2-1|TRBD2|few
CASSLGLAGYNEQFF
TGTGCCAGCAGCTTAGGGCTAGCGGGGTACAATGAGCAGTTCTTC
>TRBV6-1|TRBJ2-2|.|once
CASSDKFTGELFF
TGTGCCAGCAGTGACAAATTCACCGGGGAGCTGTTTTTT
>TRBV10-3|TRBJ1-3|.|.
CAIQGTNSGNTIYF
TGTGCCATTCAGGGGACCAACTCTGGAAACACCATATATTTT
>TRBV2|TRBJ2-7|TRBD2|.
CATGLAAGLPYEQYF
TGTGCCACCGGACTAGCGGCGGGCTTACCCTACGAGCAGTACTTC
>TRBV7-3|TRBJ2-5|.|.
CASSLGGVQETQYF
TGTGCCAGCAGCTTAGGAGGAGTCCAAGAGACCCAGTACTTC
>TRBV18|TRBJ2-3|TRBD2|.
CASSHRSREVTDTQYF
TGTGCCAGCTCACATCGGTCGCGGGAGGTCACAGATACGCAGTATTTT
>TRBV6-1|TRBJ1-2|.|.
CASSEPGQGDGYTF
TGTGCCAGCAGTGAACCGGGCCAGGGTGACGGCTACACCTTC
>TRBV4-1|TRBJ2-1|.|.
CASSRLGGAIEGEQFF
TGCGCCAGCAGCCGCCTAGGGGGGGCCATAGAGGGTGAGCAGTTCTTC
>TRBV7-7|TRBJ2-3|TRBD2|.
CASSQLAGAGDTQYF
TGTGCTAGCAGCCAACTAGCGGGAGCTGGAGATACGCAGTATTTT
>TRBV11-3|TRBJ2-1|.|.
CASSLRGLGGKEQFF
TGTGCCAGCAGCTTAAGAGGGTTGGGCGGGAAGGAGCAGTTCTTC
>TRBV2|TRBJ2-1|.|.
CASSGSRNEQFF
TGTGCCAGCAGTGGTAGTCGGAATGAGCAGTTCTTC
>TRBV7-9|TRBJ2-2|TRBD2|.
CASSQPGGANTGELFF
TGTGCCAGCAGCCAACCGGGAGGAGCGAACACCGGGGAGCTGTTTTTT
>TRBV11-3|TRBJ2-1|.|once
CASSGAGSLRNEQFF
TGTGCCAGCAGTGGGGCGGGAAGTCTACGGAATGAGCAGTTCTTC
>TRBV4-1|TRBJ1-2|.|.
CASSQAGVFGYTF
TGCGCCAGCAGCCAAGCAGGGGTCTTTGGCTACACCTTC
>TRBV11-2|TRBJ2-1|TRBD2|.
CASSSPDGTSSYNEQFF
TGTGCCAGCAGCTCACCCGACGGGACTAGCTCCTACAATGAGCAGTTCTTC
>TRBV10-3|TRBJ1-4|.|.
CAISEPGSSTNEKLFF
TGTGCCATCAGTGAACCGGGGTCGAGCACTAATGAAAAACTGTTTTTT
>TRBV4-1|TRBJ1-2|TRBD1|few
CASSLGQGGPGYTF
TGCGCCAGCAGCCTTGGACAGGGTGGACCTGGCTACACCTTC
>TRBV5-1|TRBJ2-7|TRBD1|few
CASRLGDRARDEQYF
TGCGCCAGCCGCCTTGGGGACAGGGCGAGGGACGAGCAGTACTTC
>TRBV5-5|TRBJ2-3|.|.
CASSLAGTDTQYF
TGTGCCAGCAGCTTGGCAGGCACAGATACGCAGTATTTT
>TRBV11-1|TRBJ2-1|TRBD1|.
CASSQKRGGTGVYNEQFF
TGTGCCAGCAGCCAAAAAAGGGGAGGGACAGGGGTTTACAATGAGCAGTTCTTC
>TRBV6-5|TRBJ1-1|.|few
CASSYPRRGEAFF
TGTGCCAGCAGTTACCCTAGGAGGGGTGAAGCTTTCTTT
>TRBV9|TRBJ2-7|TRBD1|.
CASSLGTGSYEQYF
TGTGCCAGCAGTTTGGGGACAGGGTCCTACGAGCAGTACTTC
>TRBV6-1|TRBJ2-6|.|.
CASSVNTRRSGANVLTF
TGTGCCAGCAGTGTGAACACTAGGCGCTCTGGGGCCAACGTCCTGACTTTC
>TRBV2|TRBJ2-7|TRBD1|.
CASLTGTGGGEQYF
TGTGCCAGCTTAACCGGGACAGGGGGGGGCGAGCAGTACTTC
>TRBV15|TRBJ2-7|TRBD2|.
CATSNPGGLAGVYEQYF
TGTGCCACCAGCAACCCCGGAGGGCTAGCGGGAGTCTACGAGCAGTACTTC
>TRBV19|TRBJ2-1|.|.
CASSPIRVTYNEQFF
TGTGCCAGTAGTCCGATCAGGGTTACCTACAATGAGCAGTTCTTC
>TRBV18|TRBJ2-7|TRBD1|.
CASSPDTGAYEQYF
TGTGCCAGCTCACCCGATACAGGGGCCTACGAGCAGTACTTC
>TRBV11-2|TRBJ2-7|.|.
CASSSLRVGLAYF
TGTGCCAGCAGCTCCTTACGGGTCGGGTTAGCGTACTTC
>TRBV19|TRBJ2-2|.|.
CASSISPPANTGELFF
TGTGCCAGTAGTATATCCCCCCCCGCGAACACCGGGGAGCTGTTTTTT
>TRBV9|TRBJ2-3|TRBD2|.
CASSTGLAGGSTQYF
TGTGCCAGCAGCACCGGACTAGCGGGGGGGAGTACGCAGTATTTT
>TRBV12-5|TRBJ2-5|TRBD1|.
CASGLSRQGDQETQYF
TGTGCTAGTGGTTTGAGCCGACAGGGAGACCAAGAGACCCAGTACTTC
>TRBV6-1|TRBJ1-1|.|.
CASSEAPRVAEAFF
TGTGCCAGCAGTGAAGCACCCAGGGTCGCTGAAGCTTTCTTT
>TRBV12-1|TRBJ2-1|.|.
CASSFEWTGRNSPYNEQFF
TGTGCCAGCAGCTTTGAATGGACAGGGAGAAATAGCCCCTACAATGAGCAGTTCTTC
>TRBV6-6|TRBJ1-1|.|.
CASSSTAATEAFF
TGTGCCAGCAGTTCGACAGCAGCCACTGAAGCTTTCTTT
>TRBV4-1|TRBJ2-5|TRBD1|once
CASTGAGETQYF
TGCGCCAGTACAGGGGCTGGGGAGACCCAGTACTTC
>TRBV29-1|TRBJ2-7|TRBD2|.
CSVEEELREDSYEQYF
TGCAGCGTTGAAGAAGAGTTGCGGGAGGACTCCTACGAGCAGTACTTC
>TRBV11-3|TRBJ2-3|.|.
CASSLESGSYTQYF
TGTGCCAGCAGCTTAGAGTCCGGGTCTTATACGCAGTATTTT
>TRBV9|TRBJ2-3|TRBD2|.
CASSPERGATDTQYF
TGTGCCAGCAGCCCGGAGCGGGGAGCAACAGATACGCAGTATTTT
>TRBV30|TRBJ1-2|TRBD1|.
CAGRDRGLRGYTF
TGTGCTGGAAGGGACAGGGGGCTGAGGGGCTACACCTTC
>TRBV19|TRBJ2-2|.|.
CARSGDHRELFF
TGTGCCAGGTCAGGGGACCACCGGGAGCTGTTTTTT
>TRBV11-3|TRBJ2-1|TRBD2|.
CASSLGTSGRAGLGEQFF
TGTGCCAGCAGCCTCGGGACTAGCGGGAGGGCCGGTCTCGGCGAGCAGTTCTTC
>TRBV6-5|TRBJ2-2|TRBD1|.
CASRESGQPTGELFF
TGTGCCAGCAGGGAATCGGGACAGCCCACCGGGGAGCTGTTTTTT
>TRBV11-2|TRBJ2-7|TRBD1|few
CASSNVGGGSSYEQYF
TGTGCCAGCAGCAACGTAGGGGGCGGTAGCTCCTACGAGCAGTACTTC
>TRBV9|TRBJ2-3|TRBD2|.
CASSVGTSASTDTQYF
TGTGCCAGCAGCGTAGGGACTAGTGCCTCCACAGATACGCAGTATTTT
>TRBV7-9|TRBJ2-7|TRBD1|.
CASSLPKDRGQDEQYF
TGTGCCAGCAGCTTACCCAAGGACAGGGGGCAAGACGAGCAGTACTTC
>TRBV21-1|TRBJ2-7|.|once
CASSKAGQGAGEQYF
TGTGCCAGCAGCAAAGCCGGACAGGGGGCGGGCGAGCAGTACTTC
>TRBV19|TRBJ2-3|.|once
CAAGREADTQYF
TGTGCCGCGGGGCGGGAAGCGGATACGCAGTATTTT
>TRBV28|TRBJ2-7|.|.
CASSLSVNEQYF
TGTGCCAGCAGTCTTTCGGTTAACGAGCAGTACTTC
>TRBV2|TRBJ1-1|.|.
CASKPTFVFPKNTEAFF
TGTGCCAGCAAGCCCACCTTTGTGTTCCCGAAGAACACTGAAGCTTTCTTT
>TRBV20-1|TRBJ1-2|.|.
CSAVTSYGYTF
TGCAGTGCCGTAACATCCTATGGCTACACCTTC